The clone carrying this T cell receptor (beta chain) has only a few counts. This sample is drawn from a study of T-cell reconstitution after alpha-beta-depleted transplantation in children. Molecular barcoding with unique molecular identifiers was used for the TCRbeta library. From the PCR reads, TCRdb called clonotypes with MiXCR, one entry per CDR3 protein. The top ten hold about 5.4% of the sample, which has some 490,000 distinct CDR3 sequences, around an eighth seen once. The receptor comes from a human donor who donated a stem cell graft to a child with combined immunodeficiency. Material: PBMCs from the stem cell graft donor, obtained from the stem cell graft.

The CDR3 sequence is CSARDRTAYASYNEQFF. The DNA for the CDR3 is TGCAGTGCCAGGGACAGGACCGCCTATGCGTCCTACAATGAGCAGTTCTTC. V and J are TRBV20-1 and TRBJ2-1, with TRBD1 matching 8 bases. CDR3 length: 17 residues. In germline, CDR1 is DFQATT, CDR2 SNEGSKA (reference sequence). V shed 6 bases, J shed 1 base, and the junction held 14 bases outside the gene matches.